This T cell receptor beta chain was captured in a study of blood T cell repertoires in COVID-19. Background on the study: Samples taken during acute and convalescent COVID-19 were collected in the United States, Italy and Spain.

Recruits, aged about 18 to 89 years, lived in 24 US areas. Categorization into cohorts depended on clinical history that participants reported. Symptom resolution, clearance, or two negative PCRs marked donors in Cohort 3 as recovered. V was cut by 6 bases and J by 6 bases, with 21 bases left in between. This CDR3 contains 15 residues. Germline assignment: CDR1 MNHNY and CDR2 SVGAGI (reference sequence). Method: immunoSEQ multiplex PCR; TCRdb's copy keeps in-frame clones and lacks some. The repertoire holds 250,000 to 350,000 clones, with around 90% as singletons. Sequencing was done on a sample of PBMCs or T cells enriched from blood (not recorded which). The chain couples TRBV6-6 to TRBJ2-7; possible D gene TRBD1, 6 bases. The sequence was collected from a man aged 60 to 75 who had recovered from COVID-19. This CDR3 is CASRYDRSGFSEQYF. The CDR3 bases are TGTGCCAGCAGATACGACAGGTCTGGGTTTTCCGAGCAGTACTTC.